Presented here are 4 T cell receptor beta chains from one specimen sequenced in a study of Ad26.COV2.S vaccination and SARS-CoV-2 variants. Treatment given: some 20 received Ad26.COV2.S at low or high dose, single or two shots; about 5 received placebo; per-sample allocation not given. Sampling was performed 63 days after the first vaccine or placebo injection. Produced via immunoSEQ multiplex PCR; TCRdb's table is partial and in-frame only. Here the sample spans more than 300,000 clones, roughly 84% being singletons. The material was peripheral blood, obtained in a trial of Ad26.COV2.S vaccine versus placebo. These receptors originate from a person aged 18 to 65 who received the Ad26.COV2.S COVID-19 vaccine or a placebo.

CDR3 in DNA: TGTGCCAGCAGCGCCGGTAGGACAGGAAATGAAAAACTGTTTTTT. The encoded protein is CASSAGRTGNEKLFF. The rearrangement uses TRBV9 and TRBJ1-4; 7 nucleotides align to TRBD1. Germline trimming cut 3 bases from V and 5 bases from J; bases unmatched to any gene: 7. The CDR3 extends over 15 amino acids. The germline V gene encodes CDR1 SGDLS and CDR2 YYNGEE. Complete variable domain (other parts from reference TRBV9 and TRBJ1-4): DSGVTQTPKHLITATGQRVTLRCSPRSGDLSVYWYQQSLDQGLQFLIQYYNGEERAKGNILERFSAQQFPDLHSELNLSSLELGDSALYFCASSAGRTGNEKLFFGSGTQLSVL.

The chain links TRBV7-9 to TRBJ2-3; D may be TRBD2 (6 bases). The CDR3 loop spans 12 amino acids. V was clipped by 3 bases and J by 6 bases, with 7 bases between them. The germline V gene encodes CDR1 SEHNR and CDR2 FQNEAQ (reference sequence). The CDR3 DNA is TGTGCCAGCAGCTTGGGACTGGATACGCAGTATTTT. Translating gives CASSLGLDTQYF.

This CDR3 reads CASSGGRETQYF. The CDR3 DNA reads as TGTGCCAGCAGCGGGGGTCGAGAGACCCAGTACTTC. V is TRBV6-6 and J is TRBJ2-5; tentative D call: TRBD2 (6 bases). This CDR3 is 12 amino acids long. Trimming took off 6 bases at V and 4 bases at J, with 9 bases between the two ends. Germline-derived CDR1 and CDR2 are MNHNY and SVGAGI (reference sequence).

V usage is TRBV6-5 and J usage is TRBJ1-1; a possible D gene is TRBD1 (5 bases). The V end lost 0 bases, the J end lost 3 bases, and 8 bases lay between the germline ends. The V gene's germline CDR1 is MNHEY and CDR2 SVGAGI. The length of the CDR3 is 14 residues. For the CDR3, the DNA is TGTGCCAGCAGTTACTCGCTAGGGGACACTGAAGCTTTCTTT. Its translation: CASSYSLGDTEAFF.